Below are 15 T cell receptor beta chains sequenced from a single sample in a study of T cell responses to AZD1222 COVID-19 vaccine. Method: immunoSEQ multiplex PCR; TCRdb's copy keeps in-frame clones and lacks some. The table has around 140,000 clones, roughly 90% seen once. The sample was peripheral blood, taken 28 days after the second AZD1222 dose. All receptors derive from an adult who received the AZD1222 COVID-19 vaccine.

V gene TRBV5-1 combines with J gene TRBJ2-3; no clear D gene. Trimming removed 4 bases from V and 3 bases from J, with 18 bases in between. This CDR3 has 16 amino acids. Per germline, CDR1 SGHRS and CDR2 YFSETQ. CDR3 sequence: CASSIGVTQSTDTQYF. In DNA, the CDR3 is TGCGCCAGCAGCATTGGGGTTACACAGTCGACAGATACGCAGTATTTT.

The chain joins TRBV9 to TRBJ2-5; perhaps D is TRBD1 or TRBD2 (5 bases each). Germline CDR1 reads SGDLS; CDR2 reads YYNGEE. This CDR3 contains 15 residues. Trimming removed 2 bases at V and 2 bases at J, with 13 bases between. CDR3 region: CASSVRGTVQETQYF. The DNA of the CDR3 is TGTGCCAGCAGCGTCCGAGGGACGGTGCAAGAGACCCAGTACTTC.

Only a few counts were recorded for this clone. V usage is TRBV5-1 and J usage is TRBJ1-4; possibly TRBD1 for D (6 bases). V was pared by 6 bases and J by 8 bases, with 20 bases between. This CDR3 is built from 15 residues. The V gene's germline CDR1 is SGHRS and CDR2 YFSETQ. CDR3 DNA sequence: TGCGCCAGCAAGGACGTCCGAAGGGGGGAGGAAAAACTGTTTTTT. Residues: CASKDVRRGEEKLFF.

The gene calls are TRBV5-6 and TRBJ2-7, with D perhaps matching TRBD2 (5 bases). Germline CDR1 SGHDT, CDR2 YYEEEE. The CDR3 has 14 residues. The V end was cut by 0 bases, the J end by 5 bases, with 12 bases between. The CDR3 DNA follows: TGTGCCAGCAGCTTGGCGGCGTACGGGGACGAGCAGTACTTC. It yields the protein CASSLAAYGDEQYF.

This chain joins TRBV5-6 and TRBJ2-1; D tentatively fits TRBD1 or TRBD2 (6 bases each). The CDR3 has 15 amino acids. V lost 0 bases, J lost 8 bases, and 15 bases lay in between. CDR1 and CDR2 (germline): SGHDT, YYEEEE. The CDR3 is CASSLAGGPWDEQFF. CDR3 bases: TGTGCCAGCAGCTTGGCCGGGGGCCCCTGGGATGAGCAGTTCTTC.

J is TRBJ2-2 and V is TRBV6-2 or TRBV6-3, with TRBD2 matching 8 bases. CDR3 size: 17 residues. Germline-derived CDR1 and CDR2 are MNHEY and SVGEGT. The V and J ends lost 4 bases and 2 bases, in that order; junction bases with no gene match: 9. The CDR3 sequence: CASSSPRGLDNTGELFF. The CDR3 DNA follows: TGTGCCAGCAGTTCCCCCCGGGGACTAGACAACACCGGGGAGCTGTTTTTT.

The gene calls are TRBV10-3 and TRBJ2-1, with TRBD1 identical over 8 bases. Unmatched junction bases numbered 3, after V lost 0 bases and J lost 5 bases. The CDR3 runs 15 residues. Germline CDR1 is ENHRY and CDR2 is SYGVKD. CDR3 DNA: TGTGCCATCAGTGAGTCTGGACAGGGTCACAATGAGCAGTTCTTC. Its protein is CAISESGQGHNEQFF.

The chain employs TRBV28 and TRBJ1-1; D gene ambiguous. The V end lost 2 bases, the J end lost 1 base, and 8 bases lay between the germline ends. The CDR3 contains 14 residues. Germline V gene sequence: CDR1 MDHEN, CDR2 SYDVKM. CDR3 amino acids: CASSLELGNTEAFF. The CDR3 bases are TGTGCCAGCAGTTTAGAACTGGGGAACACTGAAGCTTTCTTT.

V and J are TRBV7-6 and TRBJ2-3; no clear D gene. Germline CDR1 is SGHVS and CDR2 is FNYEAQ. Trimming took off 1 base at V and 5 bases at J, with 4 bases between the two ends. The CDR3 spans 12 residues. The CDR3 is CASSLGRDTQYF. The CDR3 DNA reads TGTGCCAGCAGCTTAGGGAGAGATACGCAGTATTTT.

The rearrangement links TRBV6-5 to TRBJ2-5; D perhaps matches TRBD1 (6 bases). In germline, CDR1 is MNHEY, CDR2 SVGAGI. Trimming removed 0 bases at V and 3 bases at J, with 11 bases between. The CDR3 runs to 15 residues. The chain's CDR3 is CASSYSVPGEETQYF. The CDR3 nucleotides are TGTGCCAGCAGTTACTCAGTCCCAGGGGAAGAGACCCAGTACTTC.

The chain combines TRBV6-6 with TRBJ1-1, with D maybe TRBD1 (6 bases). The CDR3 totals 15 residues. The germline CDR1 and CDR2 sequences are MNHNY and SVGAGI (reference sequence). Trimming removed 4 bases from V and 1 base from J, with 13 bases in between. The CDR3 reads CASSLSRGGNTEAFF. CDR3 DNA: TGTGCCAGCAGTTTATCTAGGGGGGGGAACACTGAAGCTTTCTTT.

As DNA, the CDR3 is TGTGCCAGCACCAGAGAGGGGCAATCACCCCTCCACTTT. It specifies CASTREGQSPLHF. This sequence joins TRBV7-8 and TRBJ1-6; D is perhaps TRBD1 (5 bases). There are 13 residues in the CDR3. V lost 7 bases and J 10 bases, leaving 14 bases between the germline ends. Per the germline V gene, CDR1 is SGHVS and CDR2 is FQNEAQ.

CDR3 sequence reads: CASSYGYRGVGEPQHF. CDR3 nucleotide sequence: TGTGCCAGCAGTTACGGATACAGGGGGGTGGGGGAGCCCCAGCATTTT. V gene TRBV6-6 combines with J gene TRBJ1-5, with 8 bases identical to TRBD1. Trimming took 2 bases from V and 8 from J; bases not matched to a gene: 11. The CDR3 spans 16 residues. Germline V gene sequence: CDR1 MNHNY, CDR2 SVGAGI (reference sequence).

V is TRBV18 and J is TRBJ2-2; unclear D gene. Germline CDR1 and CDR2: KGHSH and LQKENI. Trimming cost V 5 bases and J 0 bases, with 10 bases left between them. This CDR3 has 15 amino acids. The CDR3 DNA sequence: TGTGCCAGCTCATCCGGCATGGCGAACACCGGGGAGCTGTTTTTT. It encodes CASSSGMANTGELFF.

This chain uses TRBV6-5 with TRBJ1-2, with 7 positions matching TRBD1. V shed 5 bases, J shed 4 bases, and the junction held 7 bases outside the gene matches. CDR1 and CDR2 (germline): MNHEY, SVGAGI. This CDR3 contains 14 residues. CDR3 in amino acids: CASSHGSGGYGYTF. In DNA form, the CDR3 reads TGTGCCAGCAGTCATGGGTCAGGGGGCTATGGCTACACCTTC.